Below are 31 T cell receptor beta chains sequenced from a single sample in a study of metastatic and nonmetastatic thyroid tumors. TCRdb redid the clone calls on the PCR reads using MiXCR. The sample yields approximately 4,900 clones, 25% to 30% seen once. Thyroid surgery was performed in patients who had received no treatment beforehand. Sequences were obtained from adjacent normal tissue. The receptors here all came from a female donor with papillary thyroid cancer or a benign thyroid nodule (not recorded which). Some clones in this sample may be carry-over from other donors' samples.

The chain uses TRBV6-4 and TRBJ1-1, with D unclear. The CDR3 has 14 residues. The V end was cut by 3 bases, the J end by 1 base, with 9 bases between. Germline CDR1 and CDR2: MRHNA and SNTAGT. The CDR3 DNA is TGTGCCAGCAGTGAATGGGCAGGGAACACTGAAGCTTTCTTT. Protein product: CASSEWAGNTEAFF.

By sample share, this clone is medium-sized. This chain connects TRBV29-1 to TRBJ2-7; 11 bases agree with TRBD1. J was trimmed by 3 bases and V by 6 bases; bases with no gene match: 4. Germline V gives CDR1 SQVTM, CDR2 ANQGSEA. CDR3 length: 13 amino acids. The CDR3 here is CSVFGTGGYEQYF. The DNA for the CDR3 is TGCAGCGTCTTCGGGACAGGGGGCTACGAGCAGTACTTC.

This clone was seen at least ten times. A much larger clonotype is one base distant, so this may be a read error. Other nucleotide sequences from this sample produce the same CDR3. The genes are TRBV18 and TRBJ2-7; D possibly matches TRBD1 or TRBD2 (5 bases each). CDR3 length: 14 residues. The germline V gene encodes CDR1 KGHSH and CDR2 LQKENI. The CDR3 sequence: CASSPRDGSYEQYF. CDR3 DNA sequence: TGTGCCAGCTCACCAAGGGACGGCTCCTACGAACAGTACTTC.

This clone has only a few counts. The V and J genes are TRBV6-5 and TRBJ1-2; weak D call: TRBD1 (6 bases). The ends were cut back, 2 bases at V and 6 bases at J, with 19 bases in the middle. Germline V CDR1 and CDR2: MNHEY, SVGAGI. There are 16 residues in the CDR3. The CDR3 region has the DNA TGTGCCAGCAGTTACACCTCACAGGGAGGGGTGGATGGCTACACCTTC. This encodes CASSYTSQGGVDGYTF.

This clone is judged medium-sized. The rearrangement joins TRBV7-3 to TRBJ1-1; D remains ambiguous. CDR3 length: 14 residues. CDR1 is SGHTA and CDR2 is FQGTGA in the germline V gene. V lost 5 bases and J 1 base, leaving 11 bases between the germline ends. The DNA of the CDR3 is TGTGCCAGCAGCCCCGGACCGGAGAACACTGAAGCTTTCTTT. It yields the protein CASSPGPENTEAFF. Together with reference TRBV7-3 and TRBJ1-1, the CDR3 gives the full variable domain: GAGVSQTPSNKVTEKGKYVELRCDPISGHTALYWYRQSLGQGPEFLIYFQGTGAADDSGLPNDRFFAVRPEGSVSTLKIQRTERGDSAVYLCASSPGPENTEAFFGQGTRLTVV.

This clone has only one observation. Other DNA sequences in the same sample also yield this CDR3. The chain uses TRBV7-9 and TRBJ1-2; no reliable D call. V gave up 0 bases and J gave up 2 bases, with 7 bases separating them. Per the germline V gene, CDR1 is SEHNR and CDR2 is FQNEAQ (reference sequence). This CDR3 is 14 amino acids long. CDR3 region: CASSLALLNYGYTF. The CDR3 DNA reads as TGTGCCAGCAGCTTAGCTTTACTCAACTATGGCTACACCTTC.

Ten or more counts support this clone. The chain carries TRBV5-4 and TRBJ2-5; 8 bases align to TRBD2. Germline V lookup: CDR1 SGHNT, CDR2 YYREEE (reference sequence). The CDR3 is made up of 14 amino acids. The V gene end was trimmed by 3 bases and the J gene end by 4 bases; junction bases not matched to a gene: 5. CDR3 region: CASSSGLAGETQYF. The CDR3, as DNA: TGTGCCAGCAGCTCCGGACTAGCCGGAGAGACCCAGTACTTC.

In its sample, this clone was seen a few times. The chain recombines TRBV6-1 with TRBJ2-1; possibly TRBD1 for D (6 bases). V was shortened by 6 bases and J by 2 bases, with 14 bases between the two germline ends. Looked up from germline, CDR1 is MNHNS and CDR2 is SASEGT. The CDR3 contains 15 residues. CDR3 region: CASSPSRGAYNEQFF. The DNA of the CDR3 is TGTGCCAGCAGCCCCTCCAGGGGAGCCTACAATGAGCAGTTCTTC.

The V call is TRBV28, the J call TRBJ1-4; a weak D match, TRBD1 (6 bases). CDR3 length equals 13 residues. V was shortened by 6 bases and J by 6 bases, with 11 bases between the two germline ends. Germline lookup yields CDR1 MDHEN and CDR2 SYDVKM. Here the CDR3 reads CASSGGGYEKLFF. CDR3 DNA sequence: TGTGCCAGCAGCGGAGGGGGGTATGAAAAACTGTTTTTT. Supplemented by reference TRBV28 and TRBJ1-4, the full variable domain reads DVKVTQSSRYLVKRTGEKVFLECVQDMDHENMFWYRQDPGLGLRLIYFSYDVKMKEKGDIPEGYSVSREKKERFSLILESASTNQTSMYLCASSGGGYEKLFFGSGTQLSVL.

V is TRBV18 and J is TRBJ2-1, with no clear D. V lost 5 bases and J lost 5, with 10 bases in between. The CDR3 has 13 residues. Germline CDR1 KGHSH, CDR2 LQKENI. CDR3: CASSVTTHNEQFF. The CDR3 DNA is TGTGCCAGCTCAGTTACTACCCACAATGAGCAGTTCTTC.

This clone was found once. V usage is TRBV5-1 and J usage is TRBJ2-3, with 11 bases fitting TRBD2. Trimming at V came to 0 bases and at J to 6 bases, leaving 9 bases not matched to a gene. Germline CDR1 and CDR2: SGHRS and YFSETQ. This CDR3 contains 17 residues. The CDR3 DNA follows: TGCGCCAGCAGCTTGGGACTAGCGGGATCCTTTCCTGATACGCAGTATTTT. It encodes CASSLGLAGSFPDTQYF.

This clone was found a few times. This chain's CDR3 is CASSYSGSHSGYEQYF. CDR3 nucleotide sequence: TGTGCCAGCAGCTATAGCGGGAGCCACTCTGGATACGAGCAGTACTTC. The rearrangement links TRBV27 to TRBJ2-7; 9 nucleotides line up with TRBD2. V lost 6 bases and J lost 4; bases outside the gene matches: 13. Germline loops: CDR1 MNHEY, CDR2 SMNVEV (reference sequence). The CDR3 is 16 residues long.

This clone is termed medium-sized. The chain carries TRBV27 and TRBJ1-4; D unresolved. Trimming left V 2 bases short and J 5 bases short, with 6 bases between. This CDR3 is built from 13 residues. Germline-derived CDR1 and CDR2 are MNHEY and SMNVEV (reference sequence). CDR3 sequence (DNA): TGTGCCAGCAGTTTACTTCTCAATGAAAAACTGTTTTTT. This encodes CASSLLLNEKLFF.

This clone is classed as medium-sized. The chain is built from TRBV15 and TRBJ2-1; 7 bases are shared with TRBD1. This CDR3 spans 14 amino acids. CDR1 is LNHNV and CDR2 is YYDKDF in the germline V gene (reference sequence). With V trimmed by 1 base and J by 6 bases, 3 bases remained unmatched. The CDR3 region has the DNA TGTGCCACCAGCAGAGTATCAGGGGGCAATGAGCAGTTCTTC. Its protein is CATSRVSGGNEQFF.

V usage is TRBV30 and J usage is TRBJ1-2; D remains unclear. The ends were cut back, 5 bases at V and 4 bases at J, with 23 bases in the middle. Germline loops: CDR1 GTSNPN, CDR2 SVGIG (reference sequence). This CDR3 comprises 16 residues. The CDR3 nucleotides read TGTGCCTGGTTCGAAATGGGCCCCAAGGGCTCCTATGGCTACACCTTC. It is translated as CAWFEMGPKGSYGYTF.

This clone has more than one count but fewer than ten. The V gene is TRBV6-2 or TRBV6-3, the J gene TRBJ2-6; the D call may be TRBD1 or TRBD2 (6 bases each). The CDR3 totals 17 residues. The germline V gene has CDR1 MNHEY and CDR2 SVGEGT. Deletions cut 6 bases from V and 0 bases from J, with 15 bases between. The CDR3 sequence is CASSLMGGSSGANVLTF. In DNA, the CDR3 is TGTGCCAGCAGCTTAATGGGGGGCAGCTCTGGGGCCAACGTCCTGACTTTC.

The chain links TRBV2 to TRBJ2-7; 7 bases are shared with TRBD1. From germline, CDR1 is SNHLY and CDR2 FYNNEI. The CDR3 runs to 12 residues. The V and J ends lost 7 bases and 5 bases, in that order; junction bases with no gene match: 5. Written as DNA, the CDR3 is TGTGCCAGCAAGTCGACAGGGAACGAGCAGTACTTC. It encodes CASKSTGNEQYF.

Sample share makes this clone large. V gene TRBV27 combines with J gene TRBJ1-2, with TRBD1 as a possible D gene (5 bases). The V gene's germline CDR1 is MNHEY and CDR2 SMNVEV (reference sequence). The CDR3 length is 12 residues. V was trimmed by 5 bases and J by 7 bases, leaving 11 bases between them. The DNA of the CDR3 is TGTGCCAGCAGTGACCCGGGACGTGGCTACACCTTC. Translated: CASSDPGRGYTF.

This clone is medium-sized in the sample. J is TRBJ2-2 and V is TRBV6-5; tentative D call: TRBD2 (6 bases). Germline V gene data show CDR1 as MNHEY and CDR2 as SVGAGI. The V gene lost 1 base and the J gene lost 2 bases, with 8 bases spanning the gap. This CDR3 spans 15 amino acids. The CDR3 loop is CASSYFAGNTGELFF. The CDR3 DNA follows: TGTGCCAGCAGTTACTTTGCGGGAAACACCGGGGAGCTGTTTTTT.

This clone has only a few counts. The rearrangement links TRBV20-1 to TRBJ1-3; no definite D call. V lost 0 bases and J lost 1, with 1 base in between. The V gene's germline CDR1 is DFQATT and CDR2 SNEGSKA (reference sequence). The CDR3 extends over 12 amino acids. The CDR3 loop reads CSARESGNTIYF. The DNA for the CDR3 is TGCAGTGCTAGAGAGTCTGGAAACACCATATATTTT.

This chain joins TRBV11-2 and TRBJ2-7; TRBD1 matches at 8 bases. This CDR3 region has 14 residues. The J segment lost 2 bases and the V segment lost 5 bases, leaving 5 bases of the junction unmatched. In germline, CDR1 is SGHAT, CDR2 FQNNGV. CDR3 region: CASSATGEPYEQYV. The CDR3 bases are TGTGCCAGCAGCGCGACAGGGGAGCCCTACGAGCAGTACGTC.

Written as DNA, the CDR3 is TGTGCCAGCAGTTCGAAAAGACAGGGCGGCAAGCCCCAGCATTTT. This encodes CASSSKRQGGKPQHF. The chain couples TRBV12-3 or TRBV12-4 to TRBJ1-5; 7 nucleotides match TRBD1. CDR3 length equals 15 residues. With V trimmed by 4 bases and J by 8 bases, 11 bases remained unmatched.

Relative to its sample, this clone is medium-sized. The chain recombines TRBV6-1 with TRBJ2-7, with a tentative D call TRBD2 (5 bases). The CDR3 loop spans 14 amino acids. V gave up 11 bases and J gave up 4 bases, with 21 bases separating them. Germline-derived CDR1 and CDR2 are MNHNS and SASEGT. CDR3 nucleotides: TGTGCCTGCTCGCGGGTTCGGGGAGAATACGAGCAGTACTTC. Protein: CACSRVRGEYEQYF.

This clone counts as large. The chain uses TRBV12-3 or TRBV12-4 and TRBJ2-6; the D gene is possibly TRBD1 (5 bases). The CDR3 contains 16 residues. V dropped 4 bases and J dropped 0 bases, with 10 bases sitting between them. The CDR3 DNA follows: TGTGCCAGCAGTTCCACTACAGGCTCTGGGGCCAACGTCCTGACTTTC. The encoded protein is CASSSTTGSGANVLTF.

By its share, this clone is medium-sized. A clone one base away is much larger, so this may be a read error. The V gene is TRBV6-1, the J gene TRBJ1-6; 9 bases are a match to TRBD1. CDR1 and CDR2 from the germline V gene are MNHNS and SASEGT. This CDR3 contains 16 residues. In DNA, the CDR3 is TGTGCCGGCAGTCCACCGACAGGGGGAACGGGGTCACCCCTCCACTTT. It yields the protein CAGSPPTGGTGSPLHF.

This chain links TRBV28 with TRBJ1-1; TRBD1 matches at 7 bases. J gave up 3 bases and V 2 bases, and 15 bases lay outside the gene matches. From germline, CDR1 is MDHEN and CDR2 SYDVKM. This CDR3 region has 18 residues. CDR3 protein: CASSLEGRGYLGYTEAFF. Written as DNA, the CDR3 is TGTGCCAGCAGTTTAGAGGGCAGGGGGTATTTGGGGTACACTGAAGCTTTCTTT.

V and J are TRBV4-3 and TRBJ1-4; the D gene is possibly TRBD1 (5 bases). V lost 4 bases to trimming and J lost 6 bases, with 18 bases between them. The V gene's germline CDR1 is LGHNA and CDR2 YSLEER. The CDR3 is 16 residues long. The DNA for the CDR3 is TGCGCCAGCAGCCGGGGGACCCCGGGAGGGGATGAAAAACTGTTTTTT. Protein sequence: CASSRGTPGGDEKLFF.

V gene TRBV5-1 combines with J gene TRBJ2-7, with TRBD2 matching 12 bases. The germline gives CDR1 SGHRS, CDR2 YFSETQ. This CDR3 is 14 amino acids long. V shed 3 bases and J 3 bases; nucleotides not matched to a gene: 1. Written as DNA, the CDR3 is TGCGCCAGCAGCTCGACTAGCGGGAGCTACGAGCAGTACTTC. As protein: CASSSTSGSYEQYF. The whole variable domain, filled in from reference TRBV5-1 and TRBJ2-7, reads KAGVTQTPRYLIKTRGQQVTLSCSPISGHRSVSWYQQTPGQGLQFLFEYFSETQRNKGNFPGRFSGRQFSNSRSEMNVSTLELGDSALYLCASSSTSGSYEQYFGPGTRLTVT.

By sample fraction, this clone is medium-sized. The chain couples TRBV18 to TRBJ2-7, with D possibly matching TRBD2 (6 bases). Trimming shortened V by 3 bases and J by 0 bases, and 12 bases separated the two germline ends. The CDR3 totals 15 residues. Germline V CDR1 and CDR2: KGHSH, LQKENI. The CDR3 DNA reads TGTGCCAGCTCACCCGACACCGGGAGCTCCTACGAGCAGTACTTC. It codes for CASSPDTGSSYEQYF.

CDR3 loop: CASSYPGHYGYTF. CDR3 DNA: TGTGCCAGCAGTTACCCGGGGCACTATGGCTACACCTTC. V usage is TRBV28 and J usage is TRBJ1-2, with D perhaps matching TRBD1 (5 bases). V was shortened by 4 bases and J by 3 bases, with 9 bases between the two germline ends. Germline V gene sequence: CDR1 MDHEN, CDR2 SYDVKM. The CDR3 extends over 13 amino acids.

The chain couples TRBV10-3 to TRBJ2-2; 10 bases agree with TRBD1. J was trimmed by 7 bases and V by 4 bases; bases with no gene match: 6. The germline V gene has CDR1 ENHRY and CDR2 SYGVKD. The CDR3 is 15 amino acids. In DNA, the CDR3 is TGTGCCATCAGTGTAGCCGGGACAGGGGACGGGGAGCTGTTTTTT. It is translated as CAISVAGTGDGELFF.